This is a list of T cell receptor beta chains from one sample in a study of blood T cell repertoires in COVID-19. Produced via immunoSEQ multiplex PCR; TCRdb's table is partial and in-frame only. The sample consists of about 380,000 clones, 80% to 90% of them appearing once. The specimen sequenced was PBMCs or T cells enriched from blood (not recorded which). The receptors come from a young man who had recovered from COVID-19. Both conserved end residues are part of each CDR3. A D gene is named only where the DNA matches it firmly. Clone size appears in some rows only: once, few, many, or a class for an expanded clone.

TRBV18	TRBJ1-3	.	.	TGTGCCAGCTCACCGGGACTGGGGAACACCATATATTTT	CASSPGLGNTIYF
TRBV6-1	TRBJ1-1	.	.	TGTGCCAGCAGTGAGGAGTTCAGGGTAAGGGCTGAAGCTTTCTTT	CASSEEFRVRAEAFF
TRBV5-1	TRBJ2-7	TRBD1	.	TGCGCCAGCAGCTCCGGGACAGATACCTACGAGCAGTACTTC	CASSSGTDTYEQYF
TRBV7-9	TRBJ1-1	.	.	TGTGCCAGCAGCCAACTGTACACTGAAGCTTTCTTT	CASSQLYTEAFF
TRBV7-9	TRBJ2-2	.	.	TGTGCCAGCAGCTATGGACAGAACACCGGGGAGCTGTTTTTT	CASSYGQNTGELFF
TRBV18	TRBJ2-1	.	.	TGTGCCAGCTCACTTACTCTTGCAGAGGGGAGGAATGAGCAGTTCTTC	CASSLTLAEGRNEQFF
TRBV3-1/TRBV3-2	TRBJ1-1	TRBD1	.	TGTGCCAGCAGCCGGGACAGTGAAGCTTTCTTT	CASSRDSEAFF
TRBV10-3	TRBJ2-7	.	once	TGTGCCATCAGCCCCAGGGGCTACGAGCAGTACTTC	CAISPRGYEQYF
TRBV25-1	TRBJ1-2	TRBD1	.	TGTGCCAGCAGTGAATTAACAGGGGGAGGCTACACCTTC	CASSELTGGGYTF
TRBV3-1/TRBV3-2	TRBJ1-4	.	once	TGTGCCAGCAGCCATGGACACGTTGAAAAACTGTTTTTT	CASSHGHVEKLFF
TRBV6-2/TRBV6-3	TRBJ2-2	.	.	TGTGCCAGCAGTTACTCCGGAGGGAACTTCGGGGAGCTGTTTTTT	CASSYSGGNFGELFF
TRBV9	TRBJ1-5	TRBD1	few	TGTGCCAGCAGCAAAACGGACAGGGGGTCTCAGCCCCAGCATTTT	CASSKTDRGSQPQHF
TRBV19	TRBJ2-1	TRBD2	.	TGTGCCAGTAGTATAGGTGGTAGCGGGGGGACCTACAATGAGCAGTTCTTC	CASSIGGSGGTYNEQFF